The 25 T cell receptor beta chains presented below share a single source sample, sequenced in a study of cytomegalovirus exposure and HLA in healthy donors. It was with 60 Vbeta and 13 Jbeta primers that the PCR ran. Only in-frame clones appear in the TCRdb table, and some are missing; sequencing was by immunoSEQ multiplex PCR. This table has about 130,000 clones, 80% appearing once. Specimen: PBMCs. All receptors come from a man aged 25 to 40 in good health and CMV-seronegative.

V and J are TRBV5-4 and TRBJ2-3; 8 nucleotides align to TRBD2. Trimming took 4 bases from V and 2 from J; bases not matched to a gene: 3. Germline loops: CDR1 SGHNT, CDR2 YYREEE (reference sequence). CDR3 length: 14 residues. The CDR3 DNA is TGTGCCAGCAGCAGACTAGCGAACACAGATACGCAGTATTTT. It translates to CASSRLANTDTQYF. Full variable domain (remainder filled in from reference TRBV5-4 and TRBJ2-3): ETGVTQSPTHLIKTRGQQVTLRCSSQSGHNTVSWYQQALGQGPQFIFQYYREEENGRGNFPPRFSGLQFPNYSSELNVNALELDDSALYLCASSRLANTDTQYFGPGTRLTVL.

The chain's CDR3 is CASSVYRSAEAFF. DNA for the CDR3: TGTGCCAGCAGCGTATACAGGTCTGCTGAAGCTTTCTTT. This chain links TRBV7-2 with TRBJ1-1; possibly TRBD1 for D (5 bases). The CDR3 covers 13 residues. V lost 5 bases to trimming and J lost 6 bases, with 13 bases between them. Germline V CDR1 and CDR2: SGHTA, FQGNSA. The whole variable domain, remainder taken from reference TRBV7-2 and TRBJ1-1, is GAGVSQSPSNKVTEKGKDVELRCDPISGHTALYWYRQSLGQGLEFLIYFQGNSAPDKSGLPSDRFSAERTGGSVSTLTIQRTQQEDSAVYLCASSVYRSAEAFFGQGTRLTVV.

The chain recombines TRBV19 with TRBJ1-5; 7 positions match TRBD1. Germline-derived CDR1 and CDR2 are LNHDA and SQIVND (reference sequence). V lost 7 bases to trimming and J lost 0 bases; unmatched junction nucleotides: 6. The CDR3 is 15 residues long. CDR3 in amino acids: CASTPTGNSNQPQHF. CDR3 in DNA: TGTGCCAGTACCCCGACAGGGAATAGCAATCAGCCCCAGCATTTT.

J is TRBJ2-5 and V is TRBV7-9; maybe TRBD2 (5 bases). The CDR3 is 15 residues long. Germline V gene sequence: CDR1 SEHNR, CDR2 FQNEAQ (reference sequence). Trimming left V 4 bases short and J 0 bases short, with 12 bases between. Here the CDR3 DNA reads TGTGCCAGCAGCTCAGGACTCACGTACCAAGAGACCCAGTACTTC. Amino acids: CASSSGLTYQETQYF.

V and J are TRBV5-6 and TRBJ2-3; no definite D call. CDR3 length equals 13 residues. The V gene lost 3 bases and the J gene lost 1 base, with 6 bases spanning the gap. Germline lookup yields CDR1 SGHDT and CDR2 YYEEEE. The CDR3 DNA reads TGTGCCAGCAGCTCGAGAGGCACAGATACGCAGTATTTT. Its protein product is CASSSRGTDTQYF.

This rearrangement joins TRBV2 to TRBJ2-5; TRBD1 might be the D (5 bases). The J call is doubtful: the DNA matches TRBJ2-7 better. CDR1 and CDR2 from the germline V gene are SNHLY and FYNNEI. This CDR3 contains 12 residues. This CDR3 is CASDRITDEQYF. CDR3 bases: TGTGCCAGCGACAGAATTACTGACGAGCAGTACTTC.

Concerning this clone itself: The junction departs from the called germline gene at one end, perhaps through a read error. The J gene is TRBJ2-7, the V gene TRBV7-7, with TRBD1 matching over 11 bases. Germline CDR1 SSHAT, CDR2 FNYEAQ (reference sequence). The CDR3 totals 13 residues. CDR3 amino acids: CASSQGTGGEQYF. The DNA for the CDR3 is TGTGCTAGCAGCCAAGGGACAGGGGGAGAGCAGTACTTC. Looking up the rest from reference TRBV7-7 and TRBJ2-7 gives the full variable domain: GAGVSQSPRYKVTKRGQDVTLRCDPISSHATLYWYQQALGQGPEFLTYFNYEAQPDKSGLPSDRFSAERPEGSISTLTIQRTEQRDSAMYRCASSQGTGGEQYFGPGTRLTVT.

This clone appeared once. The V gene is TRBV10-1, the J gene TRBJ2-1, with D perhaps TRBD1 (6 bases). The germline V and J ends were trimmed by 0 bases and 6 bases, with 9 bases remaining between them. CDR1 and CDR2 (germline): WNHNN, SYGVQD (reference sequence). The CDR3 has 14 amino acids. The CDR3 bases are TGCGCCAGCAGTGAGTCCGGACAGCTCAATGAGCAGTTCTTC. It codes for CASSESGQLNEQFF.

This clone appeared once. The rearrangement links TRBV18 to TRBJ1-2; D remains ambiguous. The CDR3 has 12 amino acids. V was shortened by 6 bases and J by 8 bases, with 13 bases between the two germline ends. The V gene's germline CDR1 is KGHSH and CDR2 LQKENI. The CDR3 reads CASSAKEEGYTF. The CDR3 bases are TGTGCCAGCTCGGCCAAAGAGGAGGGCTACACCTTC.

The chain joins TRBV6-1 to TRBJ2-2, with 9 positions matching TRBD2. Germline V gene lookup returns CDR1 MNHNS and CDR2 SASEGT. The CDR3 is 14 residues long. The ends lost 4 bases at V and 3 bases at J; junction bases unmatched: 0. The CDR3 here is CASSGLADTGELFF. DNA of the CDR3: TGTGCCAGCAGTGGACTAGCGGACACCGGGGAGCTGTTTTTT.

CDR3 loop: CASSKTGGGLAEAFF. The CDR3 coding sequence is TGCGCCAGCAGCAAGACAGGGGGCGGTTTAGCTGAAGCTTTCTTT. The chain uses TRBV4-1 and TRBJ1-1, with TRBD1 identical over 10 bases. Trimming took 5 bases from V and 6 from J; bases not matched to a gene: 9. Germline V lookup: CDR1 MGHRA, CDR2 YSYEKL. The CDR3 is made up of 15 amino acids.

CDR3 residues: CASSGQLQPQHF. The DNA of the CDR3 is TGTGCCAGCAGTGGACAGCTGCAGCCCCAGCATTTT. The chain uses TRBV28 and TRBJ1-5; weak D call: TRBD1 (6 bases). CDR1 and CDR2 from the germline V gene are MDHEN and SYDVKM. CDR3 length equals 12 residues. Between the trimmed V and J ends, which lost 5 bases and 7 bases, there was a span of 9 bases.

The V and J genes are TRBV4-3 and TRBJ2-1, with TRBD2 identical over 8 bases. Per the germline V gene, CDR1 is LGHNA and CDR2 is YSLEER. The CDR3 has 17 residues. V was clipped by 0 bases and J by 7 bases; unmatched bases: 11. The DNA of the CDR3 is TGCGCCAGCAGCCAAGATTCTACGGGAGGGCCCTGGAATGAGCAGTTCTTC. Translating it yields CASSQDSTGGPWNEQFF.

This chain connects TRBV5-1 to TRBJ2-5; D possibly corresponds to TRBD1 (5 bases). The V gene's germline CDR1 is SGHRS and CDR2 YFSETQ. Trimming cost V 2 bases and J 4 bases, with 18 bases left between them. The CDR3 spans 16 residues. CDR3 DNA sequence: TGCGCCAGCAGCTTTGGGGCGACTTTCTCGGGAGAGACCCAGTACTTC. This encodes CASSFGATFSGETQYF.

The V and J genes are TRBV5-1 and TRBJ2-1; 8 bases line up with TRBD2. The CDR3 is 15 amino acids. With V trimmed by 4 bases and J by 6 bases, 9 bases remained unmatched. From germline, CDR1 is SGHRS and CDR2 YFSETQ. The chain's CDR3 is CASSPSGLGLNEQFF. Written as DNA, the CDR3 is TGCGCCAGCAGCCCCTCGGGACTAGGCCTCAATGAGCAGTTCTTC.

This chain connects TRBV5-1 to TRBJ2-3; 8 bases are shared with TRBD2. The V gene's germline CDR1 is SGHRS and CDR2 YFSETQ. V shed 4 bases, J shed 4 bases, and the junction held 5 bases outside the gene matches. This CDR3 contains 14 residues. The CDR3 here is CASSLTSGSDTQYF. For the CDR3, the DNA is TGCGCCAGCAGCCTTACTAGCGGTTCAGATACGCAGTATTTT.

As regards this clone: An end of the junction differs from the germline gene, which may be a read error. The gene calls are TRBV7-7 and TRBJ2-7; 10 bases are a match to TRBD1. This CDR3 contains 15 residues. CDR1 and CDR2 (germline): SSHAT, FNYEAQ (reference sequence). The CDR3 loop is CASSLGQGSSYEQYF. CDR3 nucleotides: TGTGCTAGCAGCCTGGGACAGGGGAGCTCCTACGAGCAGTACTTC.

Ten or more counts support this clone. J is TRBJ2-3 and V is TRBV12-5; a possible D gene is TRBD1 (5 bases). Per germline, CDR1 LGHNT and CDR2 FRNRAP. The CDR3 spans 14 residues. V lost 6 bases to trimming and J lost 2 bases, with 12 bases between them. The CDR3: CASGPGQNTDTQYF. DNA of the CDR3: TGTGCTAGTGGCCCTGGACAAAACACAGATACGCAGTATTTT.

The chain links TRBV6-1 to TRBJ2-7, with D unresolved. Germline lookup yields CDR1 MNHNS and CDR2 SASEGT. The CDR3 covers 12 residues. V gave up 8 bases and J gave up 4 bases, with 12 bases separating them. This CDR3 reads CASSRTGYEQYF. The CDR3 DNA follows: TGTGCCAGCTCTAGAACTGGGTACGAGCAGTACTTC.

The V call is TRBV5-1, the J call TRBJ1-2; 7 bases are shared with TRBD1. Germline V gene data show CDR1 as SGHRS and CDR2 as YFSETQ. V gave up 4 bases and J gave up 4 bases; unmatched junction bases: 10. The CDR3 contains 15 residues. The CDR3 here is CASSRTGDSTYGYTF. Here the CDR3 DNA reads TGCGCCAGCAGCAGGACGGGGGACAGCACCTATGGCTACACCTTC.

This clone appeared a few times. The chain is built from TRBV6-1 and TRBJ1-1; a weak D match, TRBD1 (6 bases). V lost 4 bases, J lost 1 base, and 13 bases lay in between. The CDR3 length is 15 residues. Per germline, CDR1 MNHNS and CDR2 SASEGT. The CDR3 DNA sequence: TGTGCCAGCAGTGTTTCAGGGGCCAGGAACACTGAAGCTTTCTTT. This gives the protein CASSVSGARNTEAFF.

V and J are TRBV10-3 and TRBJ1-2; no reliable D call. CDR3 length equals 15 residues. V was pared by 0 bases and J by 0 bases, with 8 bases between. Germline V lookup: CDR1 ENHRY, CDR2 SYGVKD. The CDR3 DNA is TGTGCCATCAGTGAGTCACACGATCCTAACTATGGCTACACCTTC. Translated: CAISESHDPNYGYTF.

The genes are TRBV5-1 and TRBJ2-1; TRBD2 aligns across 9 bases. The CDR3 has 18 amino acids. The ends lost 1 base at V and 4 bases at J; junction bases unmatched: 12. The germline V gene has CDR1 SGHRS and CDR2 YFSETQ. CDR3 bases: TGCGCCAGCAGCTTGTGGACGACGCGGGAGGGCAGTTACAATGAGCAGTTCTTC. Its translation: CASSLWTTREGSYNEQFF. Based on the CDR3 plus reference TRBV5-1 and TRBJ2-1, the full variable domain is KAGVTQTPRYLIKTRGQQVTLSCSPISGHRSVSWYQQTPGQGLQFLFEYFSETQRNKGNFPGRFSGRQFSNSRSEMNVSTLELGDSALYLCASSLWTTREGSYNEQFFGPGTRLTVL.

V is TRBV19 and J is TRBJ1-2; D gene uncertain. Per germline, CDR1 LNHDA and CDR2 SQIVND (reference sequence). The CDR3 loop spans 13 amino acids. The V gene lost 3 bases and the J gene lost 5 bases, with 10 bases spanning the gap. The CDR3 loop is CASSIDQAYGYTF. CDR3 DNA sequence: TGTGCCAGTAGTATCGATCAGGCTTATGGCTACACCTTC. The whole variable domain, filled in from reference TRBV19 and TRBJ1-2, reads DGGITQSPKYLFRKEGQNVTLSCEQNLNHDAMYWYRQDPGQGLRLIYYSQIVNDFQKGDIAEGYSVSREKKESFPLTVTSAQKNPTAFYLCASSIDQAYGYTFGSGTRLTVV.

The V and J genes are TRBV27 and TRBJ1-1; 9 bases match TRBD1. The germline CDR1 and CDR2 sequences are MNHEY and SMNVEV (reference sequence). Trimming removed 6 bases from V and 2 bases from J; junction bases left unmatched: 7. The CDR3 is 15 amino acids. The CDR3: CASSGTGFGNTEAFF. The CDR3 DNA reads as TGTGCCAGCAGCGGGACAGGGTTCGGAAACACTGAAGCTTTCTTT.